Here is one TCR beta chain with its context. Its matching antigen is unknown. Hyperthyroidism patients, aged 18 to 65, were newly diagnosed, under 2 months' duration. The diagnostic workup employed clinical symptoms, serum thyroxine, TRAb, thyroid ultrasound and orbital computed tomography. The data were taken from a study of Graves' ophthalmopathy and Graves' hyperthyroidism. The CDR3 extends over 14 amino acids. Germline loops: CDR1 SNHLY, CDR2 FYNNEI. The authors amplified TCR beta CDR3 regions, and they did so from RNA transcripts for repertoire sequencing. The library came from an HTBI-primed first-round RT-PCR and a second-round multiplex PCR. TCRdb re-called the multiplex PCR reads with MiXCR, one entry per CDR3 protein. The sample has a few hundred thousand distinct CDR3 sequences, 35% to 40% seen once. Study outcomes and limitations: A model built from 13 signatures distinguished ophthalmopathy from stable hyperthyroidism with about 90% sensitivity and about 80% specificity.

This TCR was recovered from an adult man with Graves' hyperthyroidism. The source material was peripheral blood or thyroid tissue (not recorded which). This chain uses TRBV2 with TRBJ2-7; D gene uncertain. The J call could be wrong; TRBJ2-1 is a better fit for the DNA end. The CDR3 protein is CASSDYRKFNEQFF. Written as DNA, the CDR3 is TGTGCCAGCAGTGACTACCGCAAATTCAATGAGCAGTTCTTC.